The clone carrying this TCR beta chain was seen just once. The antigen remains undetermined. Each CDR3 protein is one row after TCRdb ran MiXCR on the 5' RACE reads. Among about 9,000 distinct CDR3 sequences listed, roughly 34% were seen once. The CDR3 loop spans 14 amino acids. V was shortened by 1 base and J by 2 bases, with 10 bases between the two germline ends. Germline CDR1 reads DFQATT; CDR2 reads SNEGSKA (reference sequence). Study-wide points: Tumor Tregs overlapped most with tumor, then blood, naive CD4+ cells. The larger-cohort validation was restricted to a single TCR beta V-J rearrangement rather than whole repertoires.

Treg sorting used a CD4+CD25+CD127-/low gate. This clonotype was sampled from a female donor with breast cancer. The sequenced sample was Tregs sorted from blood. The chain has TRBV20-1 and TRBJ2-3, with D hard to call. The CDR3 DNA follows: TGCAGTGCTAGAGGTCGGGTAAACACAGATACGCAGTATTTT. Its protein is CSARGRVNTDTQYF.